This record concerns one T cell receptor (beta chain) sequence. Its antigen is unidentified. The CDR3 covers 14 residues. Trimming at V came to 4 bases and at J to 5 bases, leaving 7 bases not matched to a gene. Per the germline V gene, CDR1 is SEHNR and CDR2 is FQNEAQ (reference sequence). Repertoires were generated with immunoSEQ multiplex PCR, while TCRdb's copy carries only in-frame clones and drops some. The repertoire holds about 170,000 clones, with 70% to 90% as singletons. These data come from a study of cytomegalovirus exposure and HLA in healthy donors. General study results and limits: High sensitivity and specificity were reportedly achieved when the classifier diagnosed cytomegalovirus status. In vitro work confirmed that three CMV-associated chains recognize CMV antigens. The study recorded more than 150 TCR beta chains that were cytomegalovirus-associated. Within the 120 validation repertoires, first-cohort TCR clusters tended to co-occur, according to a later analysis.

Material: PBMCs. The chain combines TRBV7-9 with TRBJ1-2, with 7 bases identical to TRBD1. This receptor was taken from a woman aged 25 to 39 in good health and CMV-seronegative. The CDR3 spells CASSSQTGSYGYTF. CDR3 DNA: TGTGCCAGCAGCTCGCAGACAGGGTCGTATGGCTACACCTTC.